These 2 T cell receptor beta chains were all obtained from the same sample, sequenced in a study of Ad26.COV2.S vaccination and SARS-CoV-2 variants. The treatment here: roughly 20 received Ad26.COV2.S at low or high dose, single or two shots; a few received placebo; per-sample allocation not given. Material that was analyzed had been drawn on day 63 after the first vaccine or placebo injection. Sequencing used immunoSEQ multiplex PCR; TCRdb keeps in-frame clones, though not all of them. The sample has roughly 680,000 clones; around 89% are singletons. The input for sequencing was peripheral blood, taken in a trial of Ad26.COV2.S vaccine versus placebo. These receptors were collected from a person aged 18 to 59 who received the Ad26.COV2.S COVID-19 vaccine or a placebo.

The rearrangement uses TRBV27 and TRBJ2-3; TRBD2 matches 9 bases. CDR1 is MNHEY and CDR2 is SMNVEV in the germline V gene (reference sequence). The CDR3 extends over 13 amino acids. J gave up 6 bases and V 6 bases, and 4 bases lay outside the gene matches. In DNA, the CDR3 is TGTGCCAGCAGCGGGCGGGAGGGGGATACGCAGTATTTT. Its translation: CASSGREGDTQYF.

CDR3 loop: CASSEGLGANVLTF. As DNA, the CDR3 is TGTGCCAGCAGTGAGGGGCTTGGGGCCAACGTCCTGACTTTC. The chain combines TRBV2 with TRBJ2-6, with D possibly TRBD1 on 5 matching bases. Germline CDR1 is SNHLY and CDR2 is FYNNEI. Trimming took off 3 bases at V and 3 bases at J, with 6 bases between the two ends. This CDR3 is 14 amino acids long.